This TCR beta chain derives from a study of shared clonotypes between healthy human individuals. The overall study: Plates per donor: three CD4 naive, three CD4 memory, two CD8 naive, one CD8 memory.

Whole-study results and caveats: Sharing of clonotypes among donors was expected to vary with sequencing depth.

The J segment lost 5 bases and the V segment lost 1 base, leaving 5 bases of the junction unmatched. The CDR3 totals 13 residues. Germline V gene sequence: CDR1 SQVTM, CDR2 ANQGSEA. The donors, all of them Caucasian adults, lived in Nashville, Tennessee. Sorted-subset replicate PCRs used 200 ng DNA, approximately 30,000 T cell genomes. The protocol was immunoSEQ multiplex PCR, while the TCRdb copy is restricted to in-frame clones and leaves out a portion. This table holds approximately 720,000 clones, about two thirds found once. This clone was picked up one time. Its antigen is undetermined. The sequence came from a woman aged 25 to 39 in good health. Sequencing used memory CD4+ T cells sorted from blood. Subset of the sample: CD45RA-negative fraction. The chain employs TRBV29-1 and TRBJ2-7; TRBD1 matches 7 bases. The CDR3 is CSVEADRVNEQYF. For the CDR3, the DNA is TGCAGCGTTGAAGCAGACAGGGTCAACGAGCAGTACTTC.